This TCR beta chain was sequenced for a study of cytomegalovirus exposure and HLA in healthy donors (dated by TCRdb to about 2017). Turning to the overall study: According to an earlier analysis of around 600 of the donors, some 170 million T cells yielded 95 million to 140 million unique TCR beta sequences and about 300 Gb of sequence data. An early release that covered several hundred HLA-typed donors contained around 330 gigabases of sequencing data and 80 million or so unique TCR sequences. The genetic ancestry cluster associated with self-reported Caucasian donors included over 65% of the roughly 410 genotyped donors. The study aimed to test whether cataloging public T cell receptors could reveal signatures of past pathogen exposure. The study profiled the T cell repertoires of hundreds of subjects by immunosequencing and related them to cytomegalovirus serostatus. Along with the approximately 650-subject first cohort, a separate validation cohort of 120 different subjects was used. To predict cytomegalovirus infection status, the study brought together high-throughput TCR immunosequencing, statistical association of individual TCRs with disease status, and machine learning. In a later analysis, previously published TCR beta repertoires from about 670 donors were re-analyzed and high-resolution HLA genotyping was added so that TCR occurrence patterns could be studied. The later analysis used no new phenotypic data to find candidate immune exposures, relying instead on TCR beta sequences and their occurrence across donors. An earlier analysis of approximately 500 of the donors applied high-throughput TCR beta sequencing to assess whether each TCR beta V gene segment acted as functional or pseudogenic. Donor age, sex, ethnicity and CMV serostatus were collected together with the repertoire data. A later genetic analysis took genome-wide SNP genotypes for 398 of the 666 donors and used that subset as a discovery cohort. All discovery cohort repertoires had been generated on a single sequencing platform. Class I and class II HLA loci were covered by the typing at four-digit resolution. Typing coverage differed by locus: A, B, C, DRB1 and DQB1 were typed in about 620-640 donors, DQA1 in about 500, DPA1 in roughly 590, and DPB1 in about 450. A handful of DR-DQ haplotypes were handled as single units for association and clustering because linkage in the cohort was strong. On average, around 230,000 unique TCR beta nucleotide sequences were sequenced per donor among 398 genotyped donors of the cohort, with roughly 18% of those sequences being non-productive. Overall study outcomes, separate from this receptor: A later analysis associated 16,951 TCR beta sequences with specific HLA alleles at a false discovery rate of 0.05. Sequencing depth was assumed to be roughly uniform across donors in the presence/absence analyses, though that assumption may not hold. Linkage disequilibrium might explain the correlated functional status among segregating V segments, but an unknown experimental factor could not be ruled out. In an earlier analysis of over 550 of the donors, most TCR beta V segments were observed in productive rearrangements about 90% or about 30% of the time, broadly matching IMGT annotations. A later analysis reported that several top co-occurrence clusters appeared linked to parvovirus B19, influenza, CMV and Epstein-Barr virus. A further reported finding was that TCR beta sequences accurately predicted the HLA-A and HLA-B alleles for most subjects in the first cohort. In both the original and validation cohorts, the classifier was reported to diagnose cytomegalovirus status with high specificity and sensitivity. A group of highly shared sequence variants was considered likely to be a technical artifact of the sequencing pipeline. When HLA alleles, especially DR and DQ, strongly co-occurred, attributing TCR associations to individual alleles was difficult. In a later analysis, TCR association rates were found to vary across HLA loci, with the most associated TCRs seen for DRB1 alleles and the fewest for HLA-C alleles. Most TCR sequences were seen in very few donors, while some public TCRs were found in many individuals. Because the 87-base-pair reads could not distinguish some IMGT-functional V segments, including TRBV6-2 and TRBV6-3, those segments were excluded. The study gave a list of under 200 TCR beta chains associated with cytomegalovirus. In a later analysis, most CMV-associated TCR beta chains were found to appear HLA-restricted, with HLA associations seemingly driven largely by CMV exposure. CMV serostatus was the only immune exposure information available for the cohort. Because counts were too low, fewer than 20 rarely observed V segments, including chromosome 9 orphons, were excluded from the earlier analysis of 587 of the donors. In a later analysis, HLA-associated TCR beta chains were found to be more clonally expanded and to have lower generation probabilities than equally common non-associated chains. An association between a missense DCLRE1C variant and V-gene and J-gene trimming of TCR beta chains was found in a later genetic analysis and replicated in an independent cohort. HLA typing was unavailable for some donors at each locus, so association tests used only the typed subset. The cohort was sequenced for TCR beta chains only, and without alpha or paired-chain data the features that could be detected were limited. A later genetic analysis reported fewer N-insertions in productive TCRs among donors in an Asian-associated ancestry cluster than the approximately 670-donor mean. In vitro tests confirmed that a few of the cytomegalovirus-associated TCR beta chains recognize cytomegalovirus antigens. The authors suggested that the approach could potentially be generalized to other disease states and immunological phenotypes.

V lost 6 bases and J lost 4 bases; the stretch between them is 10 bases long. As encoded in the germline V gene (reference sequence), CDR1 is LNHDA while CDR2 is SQIVND. From the cysteine up to the phenylalanine, the CDR3 has a length of 13 residues. Only the CDR3 DNA is retained, 39 bases long and in frame from the first base. The method behind the library was the immunoSEQ multiplex PCR assay. A mixture of 60 forward primers for TCR Vbeta segments and 13 reverse primers for TCR Jbeta segments was used in the multiplex PCR. A multiplex PCR assay on genomic DNA amplified the CDR3 region of rearranged TCR beta genes. Amplified TCR beta libraries were sequenced as 87-base-pair reads on the Illumina HiSeq System. In the paper's pipeline: A later analysis counted approximately 76 million unique TCR beta chains across the 550 to 700 repertoires, and some 12 million of these chains were shared by at least two donors. To remove PCR and sequencing errors, raw reads were error-corrected and collapsed into unique sequences using a nearest-neighbor algorithm that merged closely related sequences. CDR3 sequences were aligned to IMGT reference sequences to assign V, D and J gene segments. For a sequence to be retained, a match of at least six nucleotides to both a V gene segment and a J gene segment was required. A rearrangement counted as productive if the CDR3 had no stop codons and remained in frame with V and J, and every other rearrangement counted as non-productive. Following IMGT convention, CDR3 was defined as the stretch from the second conserved V-encoded cysteine up to the conserved J-encoded phenylalanine. In an earlier analysis of just under 600 of the donors, sequences lacking an unambiguous match to a single V gene segment were excluded. In an earlier analysis of 587 of the donors, a V segment was called functional when productive rearrangements were above 56.7%, and segregating when the standard deviation between donors exceeded 5%. To diagnose cytomegalovirus status from the catalog of TCR beta chain sequences, a statistical classification framework was built. In a later analysis, V and J genes were assigned by comparing TCR nucleotide sequences against IMGT/GENE-DB human TR gene sequences. In a later analysis, CDR3 sequences and most-parsimonious VDJ recombination scenarios were assigned using the TCRdist pipeline. In a later analysis, each TCR beta chain was defined by its CDR3 amino acid sequence together with its V-gene family, and reads lacking a unique V-gene family were excluded. In a later analysis, several hundred highly shared, low-generation-probability nucleotide sequences were removed to address suspected cross-contamination and a sequencing artifact. A later analysis calculated a clonal expansion index for each public chain from normalized within-repertoire ranks of inferred template counts. Generation probabilities in a later analysis came from a VDJ recombination model fitted to out-of-frame rearrangements, and those results were checked against IGoR. In a later analysis, hypergeometric tests were used to score TCR-TCR, TCR-HLA and TCR-CMV co-occurrence, with a repertoire-size bias correction applied to TCR pairs. False discovery rates were estimated in a later analysis by permuting HLA or CMV assignments 20 times. A later analysis grouped co-occurring TCRs with DBSCAN, adding TCRdist sequence similarity when clustering within HLA-allele-positive subsets. Repertoires with fewer than 30,000 or more than 120,000 public chains were left out of co-occurrence clustering, as were five repertoires with anomalous nucleotide sharing. Not all clones reach the TCRdb copy of this immuneACCESS table, which keeps in-frame sequences only. Checked studies attribute under half of the gap to unresolved V genes and leave the rest unexplained. That table supplies the V and J calls and clone size; D and trimming were determined from the DNA. Here the sample has 150,000 to 200,000 clones; around 76% occur a single time. The ten largest clones add up to around 7% of the sample.

In regard to this clone: The clone's antigen remains unknown. No qualities accompany the bases; no much larger clone lies one base away.

The cohort was made up of roughly 670 healthy bone marrow donors. At the time of sampling, all cohort members were nominally healthy, though unrecorded immune exposures were likely present. The donor was CMV seropositive and belonged to the group of some 290 seropositive cohort members. Every donor gave a peripheral blood sample, and the peripheral blood mononuclear cells from that sample were used for TCR beta sequencing. Genomic DNA was extracted from the blood cell samples with the Qiagen DNeasy Blood Extraction Kit. The sample taken for sequencing was PBMCs. The TCR comes from a man aged 35-49 years in good health and CMV-seropositive. The chain is encoded by TRBV19 joined to TRBJ1-3; the D gene is not confidently resolved. The CDR3 region reads CASRSVDGNTIYF. Here is the DNA: TGTGCCAGTAGGAGCGTAGACGGAAACACCATATATTTT.